The clone carrying this T cell receptor beta chain was seen a few times. What it binds is not known. The source of the sample is a study of T cells after yellow fever vaccination. General observations from the study: A weaker secondary response peaked on day 5, the primary on day 15.

TCRdb fed the 5' RACE reads into MiXCR, producing one record per CDR3 protein. Among about 340,000 distinct CDR3 sequences listed, 3% to 4.5% were seen once. The germline CDR1 and CDR2 sequences are SGHTA and FQGNSA. The CDR3 covers 16 residues. V was cut by 4 bases and J by 8 bases, with 20 bases left in between. This clonotype was obtained from a man aged 18 to 30 who received the YFV17D yellow fever vaccine. The J gene is TRBJ1-4, the V gene TRBV7-2; perhaps TRBD1 as D (6 bases). Sample: PBMCs, taken 5 days after the yellow fever booster vaccination. The CDR3 sequence is CASSSYMGGGNEKLFF. CDR3 DNA: TGTGCCAGCAGCTCCTACATGGGGGGCGGAAACGAAAAACTGTTTTTT.